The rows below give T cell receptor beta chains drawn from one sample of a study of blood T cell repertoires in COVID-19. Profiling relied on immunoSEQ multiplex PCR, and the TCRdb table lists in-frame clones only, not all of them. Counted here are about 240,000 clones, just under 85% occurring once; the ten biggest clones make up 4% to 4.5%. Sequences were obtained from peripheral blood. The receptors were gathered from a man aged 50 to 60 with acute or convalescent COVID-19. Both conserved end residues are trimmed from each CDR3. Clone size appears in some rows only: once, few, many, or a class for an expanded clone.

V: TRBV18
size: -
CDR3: ASSPEQVAVYNEQF

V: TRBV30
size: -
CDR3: AWSREGSYNEQF

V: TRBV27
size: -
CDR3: ASSWAGLSRSPLH

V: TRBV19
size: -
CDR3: ASSILGPSGANVLT

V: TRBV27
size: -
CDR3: ASSLYRVHEKLF

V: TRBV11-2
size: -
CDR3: ASSSSPGAKNIQY

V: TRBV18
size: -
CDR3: ASSGREAPGAF

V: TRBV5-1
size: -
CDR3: ASRSGTGHYNEQF

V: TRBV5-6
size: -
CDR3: ASTLTVSQETQY

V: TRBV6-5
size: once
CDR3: ASSDGRGLHGYT

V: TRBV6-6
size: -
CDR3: ASKSSGRKTYEQY

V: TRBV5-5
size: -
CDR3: ASSLAVGQGMGWAF

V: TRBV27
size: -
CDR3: ASSLRASGGGPDQLYEQY

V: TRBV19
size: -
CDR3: ASSITGAYEQY

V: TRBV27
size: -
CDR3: ASRRGGMSDLSYEQY

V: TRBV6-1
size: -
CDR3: ASSEIGGRNQPQH

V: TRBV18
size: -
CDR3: ASSPGQYTDTQY

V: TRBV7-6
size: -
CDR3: ASSLEPRTDTQY

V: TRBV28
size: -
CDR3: ASGATNYGYT

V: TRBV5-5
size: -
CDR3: ASSEGDFYTGELF

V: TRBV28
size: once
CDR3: ASSRQGLGAF

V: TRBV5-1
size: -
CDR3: ASSFDSSSGNTIY

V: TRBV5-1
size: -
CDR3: ASSLGTSYNEQF

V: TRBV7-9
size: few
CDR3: ASSPTGDRGTYEQY

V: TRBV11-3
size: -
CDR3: ASSLAQGERYEQY

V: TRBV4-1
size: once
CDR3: ASSLDSGGANVLT

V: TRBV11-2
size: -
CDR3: ASSSGQESLSGANVLT

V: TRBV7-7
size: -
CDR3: ASSPRTSGGGEQF

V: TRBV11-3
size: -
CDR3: ASSLFSVEQY

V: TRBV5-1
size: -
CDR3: ASSFTYLQSFNEQF

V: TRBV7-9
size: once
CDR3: ASSLAGGPVT

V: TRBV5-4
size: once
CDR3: ASSSAAWNTEAF

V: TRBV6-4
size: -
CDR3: ARTRHRNGTGGRTEAF

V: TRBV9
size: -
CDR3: ASSGDRAPYGYT

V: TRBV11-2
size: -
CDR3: ASSLESGGAEQY

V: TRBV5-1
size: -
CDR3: ASSFQGQRNEQF

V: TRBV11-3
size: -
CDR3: ASSLGQGAGEQY

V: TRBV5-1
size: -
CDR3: ASSLGQGAEAF

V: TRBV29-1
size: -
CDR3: SVERAESPTDTQY

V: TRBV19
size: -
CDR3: ASSILSGTSPSYEQY

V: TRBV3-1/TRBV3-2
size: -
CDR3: ASRSQGNTGELF

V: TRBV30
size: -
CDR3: ACPGTGGGYT

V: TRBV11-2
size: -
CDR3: ASSLGTVGAF

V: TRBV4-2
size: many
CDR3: ASSQDPGGGYNEQF

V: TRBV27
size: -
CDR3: ATQGSGDTQY

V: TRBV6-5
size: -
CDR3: ASSYVRGAGHTIY

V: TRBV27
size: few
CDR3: ASRADGNQPQH

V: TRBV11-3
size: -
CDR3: ASSIRGLFNEQY

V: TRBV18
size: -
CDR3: ASSPRGLGNEQF

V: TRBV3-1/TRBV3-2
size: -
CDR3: ASSQGAGLNTEAF

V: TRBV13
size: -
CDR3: ASSGGLPYEQY

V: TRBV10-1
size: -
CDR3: ASSEGGVTANEQF

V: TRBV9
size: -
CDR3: ASSPSNRIISNQPQH